The clone carrying this T cell receptor (beta chain) was counted between two and nine times. Its antigen is as yet unknown. The V end lost 0 bases, the J end lost 3 bases, and 9 bases lay between the germline ends. This CDR3 has 14 residues. CDR1 and CDR2 from the germline V gene are MNHEY and SVGAGI. The entry originates in a study of shared clonotypes between healthy human individuals. Whole-study results and caveats: Naive subsets usually exceeded memory subsets in estimated richness. Donors were few, which limited the genetic and exposure-history diversity represented.

Sequencing used immunoSEQ multiplex PCR; TCRdb keeps in-frame clones, though not all of them. The sample includes some 680,000 clones, less than 80% of them seen just once. This sequence was found in a woman aged 25 to 39 in good health. Sequencing was done on a sample of memory CD4+ T cells sorted from blood. Stated subset: CD45RA-negative fraction. V usage is TRBV6-5 and J usage is TRBJ2-7; no definite D call. The CDR3 spells CASSYSTGNYEQYF. CDR3 sequence (DNA): TGTGCCAGCAGTTACTCGACTGGGAACTACGAGCAGTACTTC.